These 11 T cell receptor beta chains were all obtained from the same sample, sequenced in a study of CD8 T cells in Susac syndrome. Random hexamers were used to reverse transcribe about 0.45 to 1 ug of RNA. Each CDR3 protein is one row after TCRdb ran MiXCR on the immunoSEQ multiplex PCR reads. Among about 130,000 distinct CDR3 sequences listed, approximately 93% were seen once. Sequenced sample: CD8+ T cells from PBMCs. Receptors were obtained from a human donor with multiple sclerosis.

The chain recombines TRBV9 with TRBJ2-2; D gene ambiguous. Between the trimmed V and J ends, which lost 4 bases and 3 bases, there was a span of 7 bases. The V gene's germline CDR1 is SGDLS and CDR2 YYNGEE. The CDR3 runs 13 residues. The DNA of the CDR3 is TGTGCCAGCAGCCCCAGGTACACCGGGGAGCTGTTTTTT. Translation: CASSPRYTGELFF.

V and J are TRBV7-3 and TRBJ2-3; D ambiguous. Between the trimmed V and J ends, which lost 3 bases and 2 bases, there was a span of 9 bases. This CDR3 region has 14 residues. Germline-derived CDR1 and CDR2 are SGHTA and FQGTGA. CDR3 nucleotide sequence: TGTGCCAGCAGCTTGTACAAATTCACAGATACGCAGTATTTT. This encodes CASSLYKFTDTQYF.

V usage is TRBV12-5 and J usage is TRBJ2-2, with 8 positions matching TRBD1. V was clipped by 4 bases and J by 6 bases; unmatched bases: 4. CDR1 LGHNT and CDR2 FRNRAP come from the germline V gene. The CDR3 contains 14 residues. CDR3 loop: CASGWGQAAGELFF. In nucleotides, the CDR3 is TGTGCTAGTGGTTGGGGACAGGCGGCCGGGGAGCTGTTTTTT.

The rearrangement joins TRBV30 to TRBJ1-2; D gene ambiguous. The CDR3 contains 13 residues. Germline CDR1 is GTSNPN and CDR2 is SVGIG (reference sequence). The germline V and J ends were trimmed by 0 bases and 4 bases, with 9 bases remaining between them. This CDR3 is CAWSVGLVYGYTF. The CDR3 coding sequence is TGTGCCTGGAGTGTTGGGCTGGTCTATGGCTACACCTTC.

V and J are TRBV10-2 and TRBJ2-3, with TRBD1 as a possible D gene (6 bases). The ends were cut back, 6 bases at V and 1 base at J, with 11 bases in the middle. The germline V gene has CDR1 WSHSY and CDR2 SAAADI. The CDR3 runs 14 residues. CDR3 region: CASSGQRGTDTQYF. CDR3 nucleotides: TGCGCCAGCAGCGGACAGAGAGGCACAGATACGCAGTATTTT.

The V gene is TRBV20-1, the J gene TRBJ1-2; D gene uncertain. Germline CDR1 is DFQATT and CDR2 is SNEGSKA (reference sequence). Trimming cost V 0 bases and J 0 bases, with 11 bases left between them. CDR3 length: 15 amino acids. Written as DNA, the CDR3 is TGCAGTGCTAGAGATGTCGCAGAAGCTAACTATGGCTACACCTTC. Translated: CSARDVAEANYGYTF.

This clonotype occurred once. The chain employs TRBV7-9 and TRBJ1-1; no clear D gene. Trimming removed 5 bases at V and 1 base at J, with 14 bases between. CDR3 length: 15 residues. Germline V gene lookup returns CDR1 SEHNR and CDR2 FQNEAQ (reference sequence). The CDR3: CASSRHGGRNTEAFF. The CDR3, as DNA: TGTGCCAGCAGCCGACATGGAGGGAGGAACACTGAAGCTTTCTTT.

The genes are TRBV7-9 and TRBJ2-5, with D possibly being TRBD1 or TRBD2 (5 bases each). V gave up 5 bases and J gave up 5 bases, with 15 bases separating them. CDR1 is SEHNR, CDR2 FQNEAQ, per germline (reference sequence). The CDR3 spans 14 residues. The CDR3 bases are TGTGCCAGCAGCCGGGACGGGGCCTGGGAGACCCAGTACTTC. Translation gives CASSRDGAWETQYF.

The V call is TRBV19, the J call TRBJ1-1, with D perhaps matching TRBD1 (6 bases). Trimming removed 3 bases from V and 4 bases from J, with 12 bases in between. Germline V gene lookup returns CDR1 LNHDA and CDR2 SQIVND (reference sequence). This CDR3 contains 14 residues. The CDR3 loop is CASSMGRGTTEAFF. DNA of the CDR3: TGTGCCAGTAGTATGGGCAGGGGCACCACTGAAGCTTTCTTT.

This chain uses TRBV27 with TRBJ2-1, with D tentatively TRBD1 (5 bases). Germline CDR1 and CDR2: MNHEY and SMNVEV (reference sequence). V was clipped by 7 bases and J by 8 bases, with 12 bases between them. The CDR3 loop spans 12 amino acids. The CDR3 protein is CASTLRGDEQFF. In nucleotides, the CDR3 is TGTGCCAGCACTCTAAGGGGCGATGAGCAGTTCTTC.

The V call is TRBV20-1, the J call TRBJ1-1; 7 nucleotides line up with TRBD1. The CDR3 has 15 amino acids. CDR1 is DFQATT and CDR2 is SNEGSKA in the germline V gene (reference sequence). The V and J ends lost 1 base and 5 bases, in that order; junction bases with no gene match: 10. This CDR3 reads CSARARGTVGTEAFF. CDR3 nucleotides: TGCAGTGCTAGAGCAAGGGGGACAGTGGGGACTGAAGCTTTCTTT.